These T cell receptor beta chains were read from a single sample in a study of cytomegalovirus exposure and HLA in healthy donors. Assay used: immunoSEQ multiplex PCR; TCRdb lists only in-frame clones, some missing. Of about 110,000 clones listed, around 77% are singletons. The sample comprised PBMCs. These receptors originate from a human donor in good health. The CDR3 runs from the conserved cysteine through the conserved F or W. Each record gives: CDR3 DNA, CDR3 protein, D gene, V gene, J gene. A D gene is named only where the DNA matches it firmly.

cdr3_nt: TGTGCCAGCAGTTTAAACACAGGGGGGGGTGGAAACACCATATATTTT
cdr3_aa: CASSLNTGGGGNTIYF
d_call: TRBD1
v_call: TRBV28
j_call: TRBJ1-3

cdr3_nt: TGTGCCATCAGGGGGGACAGGGGTCCTTATGGCTACACCTTC
cdr3_aa: CAIRGDRGPYGYTF
d_call: TRBD1
v_call: TRBV10-3
j_call: TRBJ1-2

cdr3_nt: TGTGCCAGCAGTATAGGGCTGGACAGGACGCCCTTCGATACGCAGTATTTT
cdr3_aa: CASSIGLDRTPFDTQYF
d_call: TRBD1
v_call: TRBV27
j_call: TRBJ2-3

cdr3_nt: TGTGCCAGTAGTATACCGGGACTAGCGGGGGCGTGGAATGAGCAGTTCTTC
cdr3_aa: CASSIPGLAGAWNEQFF
d_call: TRBD2
v_call: TRBV19
j_call: TRBJ2-1

cdr3_nt: TGCGCCAGCAGCCTACCTAATAGACAGGGATCAGCCAAAAACATTCAGTACTTC
cdr3_aa: CASSLPNRQGSAKNIQYF
d_call: TRBD1
v_call: TRBV5-1
j_call: TRBJ2-4

cdr3_nt: TGTGCCAGCAGCCCCCCCTGGGCGGGAGGGTACAATGAGCAGTTCTTC
cdr3_aa: CASSPPWAGGYNEQFF
d_call: TRBD2
v_call: TRBV7-6
j_call: TRBJ2-1

cdr3_nt: TGTGCCAGCAGCTATGGACACACCAGAGGAGGCTACACCTTC
cdr3_aa: CASSYGHTRGGYTF
d_call: .
v_call: TRBV6-5
j_call: TRBJ1-2

cdr3_nt: TGCGCCAGCAGCCAAGGGACAGACTATGGCTACACCTTC
cdr3_aa: CASSQGTDYGYTF
d_call: .
v_call: TRBV4-1
j_call: TRBJ1-2

cdr3_nt: TGCGCCAGCAGCCAAACCGGGACAGGGAACAATGAGCAGTTCTTC
cdr3_aa: CASSQTGTGNNEQFF
d_call: TRBD1
v_call: TRBV10-1
j_call: TRBJ2-1

cdr3_nt: TGTGCCTGGAAACAGGGGGGGACGGCCAAAAACATTCAGTACTTC
cdr3_aa: CAWKQGGTAKNIQYF
d_call: .
v_call: TRBV30
j_call: TRBJ2-4

cdr3_nt: TGTGCCAGTAGTATTTACGGCAGGGGCGCCTTCTACGAAAAACTGTTTTTT
cdr3_aa: CASSIYGRGAFYEKLFF
d_call: .
v_call: TRBV19
j_call: TRBJ1-4

cdr3_nt: TGCGCCAGCAGCTTGGCAGGTTTAGCGGGGAGCACAGATACGCAGTATTTT
cdr3_aa: CASSLAGLAGSTDTQYF
d_call: TRBD2
v_call: TRBV5-1
j_call: TRBJ2-3

cdr3_nt: TGTGCCAGTAGGCCCCTAGCGGGAGACCTCACAGATACGCAGTATTTT
cdr3_aa: CASRPLAGDLTDTQYF
d_call: TRBD2
v_call: TRBV19
j_call: TRBJ2-3

cdr3_nt: TGTGCCTGGAGTGTAGGGGACAGGTATAGTGAAAAACTGTTTTTT
cdr3_aa: CAWSVGDRYSEKLFF
d_call: TRBD1
v_call: TRBV30
j_call: TRBJ1-4

cdr3_nt: TGTGCCAGCAGCATTAGCGGAGGAAATGAGCAGTTCTTC
cdr3_aa: CASSISGGNEQFF
d_call: .
v_call: TRBV6-5
j_call: TRBJ2-1

cdr3_nt: TGTGCCTCCCAACGCCCCGGGACAGCTAACTATGGCTACACCTTC
cdr3_aa: CASQRPGTANYGYTF
d_call: TRBD1
v_call: TRBV19
j_call: TRBJ1-2

cdr3_nt: TGCGCCAGCAGCTTGGCAGGGGCCAGCTCTGGAAACACCATATATTTT
cdr3_aa: CASSLAGASSGNTIYF
d_call: .
v_call: TRBV5-1
j_call: TRBJ1-3

cdr3_nt: TGTGCCAGCAGCTTGCTCACCCGTCAGGCTGAAGCTTTCTTT
cdr3_aa: CASSLLTRQAEAFF
d_call: .
v_call: TRBV5-6
j_call: TRBJ1-1

cdr3_nt: TGTGCCAGCAGCGCAAACAGGGGGGCGGGCTACGAGCAGTACTTC
cdr3_aa: CASSANRGAGYEQYF
d_call: TRBD1
v_call: TRBV6-5
j_call: TRBJ2-7

cdr3_nt: TGTGCCAGCAGTAGGACAGGGGCCAAACGAAGCCAGCCCCAGCATTTT
cdr3_aa: CASSRTGAKRSQPQHF
d_call: TRBD1
v_call: TRBV28
j_call: TRBJ1-5